A selection of T cell receptor beta chains follows, all from one sample in a study of CD8 T cells in Susac syndrome. One entry per CDR3 protein results from TCRdb running MiXCR on the immunoSEQ multiplex PCR reads. In the table there are 240,000 or so distinct CDR3 sequences, about 96% of which are singletons. The sequencing sample was made of CD4+ T cells from PBMCs. The origin of the receptors is a human donor with Susac syndrome. The CDR3 runs from the conserved cysteine through the conserved F or W. The D gene is left open where the match is weak. Clone sizes are given selectively: once, few, many, or a class where the clone is expanded.

V gene	clone size	D gene	J gene	CDR3 DNA	CDR3 protein
TRBV30	NA	TRBD2	TRBJ2-1	TGTGCCTGGAGGCCTCTTCAGACAGCGGGAGTTTATGAGCAGTTCTTC	CAWRPLQTAGVYEQFF
TRBV29-1	NA	NA	TRBJ2-2	TGCAGCGTTGAAGACGTTCGGGGTTCGAACACCGGGGAGCTGTTTTTT	CSVEDVRGSNTGELFF
TRBV27	NA	NA	TRBJ1-5	TGTGCCAGCAGTTTAAAAGGGGTTCAGCCCCAGCATTTT	CASSLKGVQPQHF
TRBV20-1	NA	NA	TRBJ1-1	TGCAGTGCTCAAGAGGACACAGCTAACACTGAAGCTTTCTTT	CSAQEDTANTEAFF
TRBV12-3/TRBV12-4	NA	NA	TRBJ2-3	TGTGCCAGCAGTTTGCTCCAGGATACGCAGTATTTT	CASSLLQDTQYF
TRBV20-1	once	NA	TRBJ1-1	TGCAGTGCTCTGGTGGCGAACACTGAAGCTTTCTTT	CSALVANTEAFF
TRBV9	NA	TRBD1	TRBJ2-5	TGTGCCAGCAGCGTAGATAACAGGGGGCTGGAGACCCAGTACTTC	CASSVDNRGLETQYF
TRBV12-5	NA	NA	TRBJ2-1	TGTGCTAGTGGTTTGGAGAGCGGAAACAATGAGCAGTTCTTC	CASGLESGNNEQFF
TRBV29-1	NA	NA	TRBJ1-2	TGCAGCGTCGAAGACCGGGACTCCCGCTACTATGGCTACACCTTC	CSVEDRDSRYYGYTF
TRBV28	NA	TRBD1	TRBJ1-2	TGTGCCAGCAGTTTTGGGACAGGCCTATATGGCTACACCTTC	CASSFGTGLYGYTF
TRBV7-9	NA	NA	TRBJ2-1	TGTGCCAGCAGCCAGTCAGACCCGTTCTTC	CASSQSDPFF
TRBV9	NA	TRBD2	TRBJ2-3	TGTGCCAGCAGCCCTCGACTAGCCTACACAGATACGCAGTATTTT	CASSPRLAYTDTQYF
TRBV27	NA	NA	TRBJ2-1	TGTGCCAGCAGGCTAGCATTCGATGAGCAGTTCTTC	CASRLAFDEQFF
TRBV25-1	NA	NA	TRBJ1-2	TGTGCCAGCAGTGAATTCGTGTCCGGGGGAGGCTACACCTTC	CASSEFVSGGGYTF
TRBV6-1	NA	NA	TRBJ2-7	TGTGCCAGCAGCCGGGGGCTCGGGCAACAGGGCTCCTACGAGCAGTACTTC	CASSRGLGQQGSYEQYF
TRBV29-1	once	NA	TRBJ2-5	TGCAGCGTCCGTGGGGTGCAAGAGACCCAGTACTTC	CSVRGVQETQYF
TRBV28	NA	NA	TRBJ2-7	TGTGCCAGCAGCCTTTTGGGAGGGGGCAACGAGCAGTACTTC	CASSLLGGGNEQYF
TRBV20-1	NA	TRBD2	TRBJ2-7	TGCAGTGCTAGAGGAGGCGGGAGTCCCTCCTACGAGCAGTACTTC	CSARGGGSPSYEQYF
TRBV5-1	NA	TRBD2	TRBJ2-1	TGCGCCAGCGCGGGACTAGGGGCTTCCAATGAGCAGTTCTTC	CASAGLGASNEQFF
TRBV29-1	NA	TRBD2	TRBJ2-1	TGCAGCGTTGGAGACGGGAGGGCCTGGAATGAGCAGTTCTTC	CSVGDGRAWNEQFF
TRBV20-1	NA	NA	TRBJ1-5	TGCAGTGCTAAAGAGGCGGGGAATCAGCCCCAGCATTTT	CSAKEAGNQPQHF
TRBV2	NA	NA	TRBJ2-5	TGTGCCAGCAGTGAAAATGGCTTCCAAGAGACCCAGTACTTC	CASSENGFQETQYF
TRBV18	NA	NA	TRBJ2-7	TGTGCCAGCTCACTAGTAGATTCCTACGAGCAGTACTTC	CASSLVDSYEQYF
TRBV7-3	once	NA	TRBJ1-1	TGTGCCAGCAGCTCCGGGACCGAAAACACTGAAGCTTTCTTT	CASSSGTENTEAFF
TRBV7-2	NA	NA	TRBJ2-7	TGTGCCAGCCGCCCAGCGGGCGCCTACGAGCAGTACTTC	CASRPAGAYEQYF
TRBV7-9	NA	NA	TRBJ1-5	TGTGCCAGCAGCGGGGGAAGAACAGGGAGCCCAAATCAGCCCCAGCATTTT	CASSGGRTGSPNQPQHF
TRBV7-3	NA	NA	TRBJ1-1	TGTGCCAGCAGCTTAACCCCGACAGCCGCCACAGAAGCTTTCTTT	CASSLTPTAATEAFF
TRBV9	NA	NA	TRBJ2-5	TGTGCCAGCAGCGTAGCTCCGGGGGACGGTTTCGAGACCCAGTACTTC	CASSVAPGDGFETQYF
TRBV7-3	NA	NA	TRBJ2-3	TGTGCCAGCAGCTTAAAGGGGAGGCCCCGCACAGATACGCAGTATTTT	CASSLKGRPRTDTQYF
TRBV29-1	NA	NA	TRBJ2-1	TGCAGCGTTGAAGGGGGCTTTAGCTCCTACAATGAGCAGTTCTTC	CSVEGGFSSYNEQFF
TRBV19	NA	TRBD1	TRBJ1-2	TGTGCCAGTAGTCTTCGGACAGGAGGTACTAACTATGGCTACACCTTC	CASSLRTGGTNYGYTF
TRBV15	NA	TRBD2	TRBJ2-7	TGTGCCACCAGCAGAGATGTTAGCGGGAGGGAGTACTTC	CATSRDVSGREYF
TRBV11-1	NA	TRBD1	TRBJ1-2	TGTGCCAGCAGCTTATTGACAGGGACGGACTATGGCTACACCTTC	CASSLLTGTDYGYTF
TRBV12-3/TRBV12-4	NA	NA	TRBJ1-2	TGTGCCAGCAGTTCCACTCAGGGCGTAAGGACCTTC	CASSSTQGVRTF